The next 13 T cell receptor beta chains were all read from a single sample in a study of response to subunit inactivated influenza vaccine. MiXCR, run by TCRdb on the RT-PCR reads, gives a single entry per CDR3 protein. The data show roughly 630,000 distinct CDR3 sequences, 12% to 15% seen once. Here the sequenced sample was PBMCs from blood, taken 14 days before vaccination. The receptors stem from a man aged 45-60 years who received an inactivated influenza vaccine.

The chain combines TRBV20-1 with TRBJ1-2, with 10 bases lining up with TRBD1. Germline V gene lookup returns CDR1 DFQATT and CDR2 SNEGSKA (reference sequence). This CDR3 has 16 residues. The trim removed 5 bases at V and 0 bases at J, leaving 9 bases unmatched. DNA for the CDR3: TGCAGTGCTCCCCGGGACAGGGGCCTATCTAACTATGGCTACACCTTC. Translating gives CSAPRDRGLSNYGYTF.

V gene TRBV11-2 combines with J gene TRBJ1-1; D perhaps matches TRBD1 (6 bases). The CDR3 contains 16 residues. V lost 0 bases, J lost 0 bases, and 11 bases lay in between. Germline CDR1 reads SGHAT; CDR2 reads FQNNGV. CDR3: CASSLEGGQMNTEAFF. In nucleotides, the CDR3 is TGTGCCAGCAGCTTAGAGGGCGGACAGATGAACACTGAAGCTTTCTTT.

This chain links TRBV7-2 with TRBJ2-7; 7 bases line up with TRBD2. Germline V gene sequence: CDR1 SGHTA, CDR2 FQGNSA. V was pared by 5 bases and J by 1 base, with 8 bases of the junction left unmatched. The CDR3 is made up of 15 amino acids. CDR3 nucleotide sequence: TGTGCCAGCAGCCCCATAAGGACTAGGTCCTACGAGCAGTACTTC. This codes for CASSPIRTRSYEQYF.

This clonotype was seen repeatedly, ten times or more. The V and J genes are TRBV5-1 and TRBJ2-1; D might be TRBD1 (5 bases). V lost 1 base and J lost 0, with 5 bases in between. CDR1 SGHRS and CDR2 YFSETQ come from the germline V gene. The CDR3 runs 14 residues. The CDR3, as DNA: TGCGCCAGCAGCTTGCAGGGCTCCTACAATGAGCAGTTCTTC. Encoded protein: CASSLQGSYNEQFF.

This clonotype was counted a few times. The chain links TRBV5-1 to TRBJ2-5; 10 nucleotides line up with TRBD1. CDR3 length: 15 amino acids. Germline trimming cut 0 bases from V and 7 bases from J; bases unmatched to any gene: 6. Germline CDR1 and CDR2: SGHRS and YFSETQ. The CDR3 DNA is TGCGCCAGCAGCTTGGCCGGGACAGGGGAGGGGACCCAGTACTTC. Protein product: CASSLAGTGEGTQYF.

The V call is TRBV6-1, the J call TRBJ2-5; 8 positions match TRBD2. Germline V gene data show CDR1 as MNHNS and CDR2 as SASEGT. Trimming cost V 6 bases and J 2 bases; bases outside gene matches: 8. The CDR3 consists of 15 residues. The CDR3 nucleotides are TGTGCCAGCAGCACCTCCCGGGGGGGGCAAGAGACCCAGTACTTC. It codes for CASSTSRGGQETQYF.

The chain has TRBV7-2 and TRBJ2-7, with 7 bases fitting TRBD1. Unmatched junction bases numbered 11, after V lost 4 bases and J lost 2 bases. The V gene's germline CDR1 is SGHTA and CDR2 FQGNSA. This CDR3 region has 16 residues. Here the CDR3 DNA reads TGTGCCAGCAGCTGGGGACAGCAAACACTAGCCTACGAGCAGTACTTC. Encoded protein: CASSWGQQTLAYEQYF. The full variable domain, rest sourced from reference TRBV7-2 and TRBJ2-7, is GAGVSQSPSNKVTEKGKDVELRCDPISGHTALYWYRQSLGQGLEFLIYFQGNSAPDKSGLPSDRFSAERTGGSVSTLTIQRTQQEDSAVYLCASSWGQQTLAYEQYFGPGTRLTVT.

This clonotype was seen only a few times. The DNA of the CDR3 is TGTGCCAGCAGCTTTTTGGATCAGCCCCAGCATTTT. Amino acid sequence: CASSFLDQPQHF. The chain combines TRBV7-9 with TRBJ1-5; the D is unclear. The V gene's germline CDR1 is SEHNR and CDR2 FQNEAQ (reference sequence). V lost 3 bases and J lost 5, with 5 bases in between. This CDR3 is 12 amino acids long.

The chain carries TRBV9 and TRBJ2-3; D is perhaps TRBD1 or TRBD2 (6 bases each). This CDR3 spans 16 amino acids. Germline V gene data show CDR1 as SGDLS and CDR2 as YYNGEE. The ends were cut back, 4 bases at V and 1 base at J, with 16 bases in the middle. CDR3 sequence (DNA): TGTGCCAGCAGCCCCAGTGGGGGGCAACGCACAGATACGCAGTATTTT. Translation: CASSPSGGQRTDTQYF.

At least ten counts were recorded for this clonotype. V usage is TRBV6-2 or TRBV6-3 and J usage is TRBJ1-2, with a possible D match to TRBD1 (6 bases). The length of the CDR3 is 12 residues. Germline V gene sequence: CDR1 MNHEY, CDR2 SVGEGT. Trimming pared 10 bases from V and 6 bases from J, leaving 15 bases between. CDR3 in amino acids: CATCTGHDGYTF. CDR3 sequence (DNA): TGTGCCACCTGCACAGGGCATGATGGCTACACCTTC.

This clonotype was observed a handful of times. V gene TRBV10-3 combines with J gene TRBJ2-3; 11 bases align to TRBD2. The CDR3 is 17 residues long. V gave up 5 bases and J gave up 0 bases; unmatched junction bases: 7. Germline assignment: CDR1 ENHRY and CDR2 SYGVKD. In DNA, the CDR3 is TGTGCCATCAGTCAGACTAGCGGGGTCGGAAGCACAGATACGCAGTATTTT. Its protein is CAISQTSGVGSTDTQYF.

The chain couples TRBV6-1 to TRBJ2-2, with D perhaps matching TRBD1 (5 bases). The CDR3 consists of 13 residues. In germline, CDR1 is MNHNS, CDR2 SASEGT. Deletions cut 6 bases from V and 6 bases from J, with 11 bases between. CDR3 bases: TGTGCCAGCAGACGCACAGGTTCCGGGGAGCTGTTTTTT. It is translated as CASRRTGSGELFF.

The chain couples TRBV28 to TRBJ2-5, with 11 bases matching TRBD2. The CDR3 consists of 15 residues. V lost 2 bases to trimming and J lost 4 bases; unmatched junction nucleotides: 3. Germline values: CDR1 MDHEN, CDR2 SYDVKM. CDR3 nucleotides: TGTGCCAGCAGTTTAACACTAGCGGGAGTAGAGACCCAGTACTTC. Protein sequence: CASSLTLAGVETQYF.